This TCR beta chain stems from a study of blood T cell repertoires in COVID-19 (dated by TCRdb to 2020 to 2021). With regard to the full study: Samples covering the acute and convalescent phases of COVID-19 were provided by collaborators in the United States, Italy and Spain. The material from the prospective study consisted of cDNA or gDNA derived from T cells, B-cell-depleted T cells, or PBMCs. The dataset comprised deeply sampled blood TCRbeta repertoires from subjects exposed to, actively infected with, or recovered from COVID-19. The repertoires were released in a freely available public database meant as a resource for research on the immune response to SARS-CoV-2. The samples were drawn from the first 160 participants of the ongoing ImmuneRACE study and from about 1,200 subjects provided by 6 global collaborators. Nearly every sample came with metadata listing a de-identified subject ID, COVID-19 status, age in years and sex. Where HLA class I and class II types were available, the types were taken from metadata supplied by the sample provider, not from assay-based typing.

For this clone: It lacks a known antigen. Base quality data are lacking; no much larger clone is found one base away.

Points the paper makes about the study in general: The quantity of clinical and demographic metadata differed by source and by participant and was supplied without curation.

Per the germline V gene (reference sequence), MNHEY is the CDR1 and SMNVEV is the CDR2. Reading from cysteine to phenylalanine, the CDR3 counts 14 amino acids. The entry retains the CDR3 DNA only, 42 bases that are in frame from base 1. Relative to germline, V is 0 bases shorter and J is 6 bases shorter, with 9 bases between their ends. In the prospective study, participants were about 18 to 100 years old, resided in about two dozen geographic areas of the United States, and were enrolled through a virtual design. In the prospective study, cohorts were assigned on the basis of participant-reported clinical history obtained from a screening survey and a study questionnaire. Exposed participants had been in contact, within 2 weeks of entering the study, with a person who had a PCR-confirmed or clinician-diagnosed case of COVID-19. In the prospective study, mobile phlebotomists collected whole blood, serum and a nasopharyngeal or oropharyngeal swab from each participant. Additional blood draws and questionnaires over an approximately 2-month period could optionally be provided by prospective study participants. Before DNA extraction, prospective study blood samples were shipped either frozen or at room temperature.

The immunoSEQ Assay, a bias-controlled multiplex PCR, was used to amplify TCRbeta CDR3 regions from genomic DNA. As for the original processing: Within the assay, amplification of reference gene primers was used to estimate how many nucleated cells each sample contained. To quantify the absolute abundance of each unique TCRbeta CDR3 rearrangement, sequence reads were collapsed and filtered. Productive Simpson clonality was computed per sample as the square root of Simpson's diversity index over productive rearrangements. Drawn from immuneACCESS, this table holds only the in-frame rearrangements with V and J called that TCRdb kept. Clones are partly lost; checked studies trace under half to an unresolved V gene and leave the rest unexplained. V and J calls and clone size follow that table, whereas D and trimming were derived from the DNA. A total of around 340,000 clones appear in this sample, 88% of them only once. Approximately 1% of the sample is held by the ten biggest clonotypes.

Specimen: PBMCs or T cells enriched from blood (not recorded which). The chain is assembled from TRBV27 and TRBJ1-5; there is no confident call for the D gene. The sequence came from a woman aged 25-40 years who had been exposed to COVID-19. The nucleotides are TGTGCCAGCAGTTTATCCACTGGAGGTCAGCCCCAGCATTTT. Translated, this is CASSLSTGGQPQHF.